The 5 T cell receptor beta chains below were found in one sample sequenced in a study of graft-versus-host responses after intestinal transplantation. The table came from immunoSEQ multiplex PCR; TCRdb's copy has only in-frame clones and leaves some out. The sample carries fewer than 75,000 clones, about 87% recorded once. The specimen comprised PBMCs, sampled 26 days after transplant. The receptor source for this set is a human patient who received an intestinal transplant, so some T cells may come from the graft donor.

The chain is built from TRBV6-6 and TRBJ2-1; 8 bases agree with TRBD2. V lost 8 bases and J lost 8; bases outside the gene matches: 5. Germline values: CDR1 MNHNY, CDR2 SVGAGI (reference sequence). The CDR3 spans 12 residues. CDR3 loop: CASGPGGDEQFF. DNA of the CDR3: TGTGCCAGCGGTCCGGGGGGGGATGAGCAGTTCTTC.

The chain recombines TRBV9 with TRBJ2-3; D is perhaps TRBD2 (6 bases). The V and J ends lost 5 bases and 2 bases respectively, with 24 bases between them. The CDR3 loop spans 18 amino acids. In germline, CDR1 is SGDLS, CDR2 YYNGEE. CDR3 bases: TGTGCCAGCAGTAGCGGTGAGGTGGGGGACTCTGCCACAGATACGCAGTATTTT. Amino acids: CASSSGEVGDSATDTQYF.

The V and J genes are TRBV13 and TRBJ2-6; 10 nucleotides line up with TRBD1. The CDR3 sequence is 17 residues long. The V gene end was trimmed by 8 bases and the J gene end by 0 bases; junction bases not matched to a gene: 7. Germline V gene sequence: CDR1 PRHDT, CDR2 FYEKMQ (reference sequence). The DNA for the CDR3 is TGTGCCAGCGCGCCCGGGACAGGGGTCTCTGGGGCCAACGTCCTGACTTTC. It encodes CASAPGTGVSGANVLTF.

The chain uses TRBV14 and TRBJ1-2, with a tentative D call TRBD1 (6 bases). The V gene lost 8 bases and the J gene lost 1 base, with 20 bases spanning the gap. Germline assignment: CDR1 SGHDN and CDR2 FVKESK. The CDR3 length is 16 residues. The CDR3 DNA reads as TGTGCCAGCCGCCCGTCAGCGGGGGCTTTTAACTATGGCTACACCTTC. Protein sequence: CASRPSAGAFNYGYTF.

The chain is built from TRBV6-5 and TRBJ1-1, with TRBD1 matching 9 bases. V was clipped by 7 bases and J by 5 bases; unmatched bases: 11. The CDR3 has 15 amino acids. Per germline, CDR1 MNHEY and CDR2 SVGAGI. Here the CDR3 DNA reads TGTGCCAGCACCCGAGGGACAGGGACGGGGACTGAAGCTTTCTTT. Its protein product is CASTRGTGTGTEAFF.